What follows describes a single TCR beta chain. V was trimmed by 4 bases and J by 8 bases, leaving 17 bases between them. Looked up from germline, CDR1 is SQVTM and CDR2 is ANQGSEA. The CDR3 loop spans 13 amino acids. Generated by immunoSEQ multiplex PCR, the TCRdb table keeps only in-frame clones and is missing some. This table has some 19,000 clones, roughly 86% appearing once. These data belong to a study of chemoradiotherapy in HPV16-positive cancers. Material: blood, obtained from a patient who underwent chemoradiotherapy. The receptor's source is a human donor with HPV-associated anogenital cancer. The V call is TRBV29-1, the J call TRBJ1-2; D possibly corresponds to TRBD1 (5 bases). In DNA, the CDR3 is TGCAGCGTTGCAAGTCCAGGGATAGGGGGCTACACCTTC. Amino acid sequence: CSVASPGIGGYTF.